Presented here are 17 T cell receptor beta chains from one specimen sequenced in a study of T cell responses to AZD1222 COVID-19 vaccine. Assay used: immunoSEQ multiplex PCR; TCRdb lists only in-frame clones, some missing. The sample holds fewer than 30,000 clones, around 78% seen once. This sample comprised peripheral blood, obtained on day 0 of AZD1222 vaccination. The receptors here all came from an adult in good health.

This clone showed up just once. J is TRBJ2-7 and V is TRBV10-3; TRBD1 agrees at 7 bases. The CDR3 is made up of 13 amino acids. Germline V gene lookup returns CDR1 ENHRY and CDR2 SYGVKD. The ends lost 4 bases at V and 4 bases at J; junction bases unmatched: 4. CDR3 bases: TGTGCCATCAGTGGACAGGGAGAATACGAGCAGTACGTC. Its protein product is CAISGQGEYEQYV.

This clone was seen only once. V and J are TRBV7-2 and TRBJ2-1; 15 nucleotides align to TRBD2. Germline CDR1 is SGHTA and CDR2 is FQGNSA. J lost 9 bases, V lost 4 bases, and 7 bases had no gene match. The CDR3 length is 16 residues. The CDR3 DNA follows: TGTGCCAGCAGCTCCCGGACTAGCGGGGGGGTTGTTGAGCAGTTCTTC. Encoded protein: CASSSRTSGGVVEQFF.

This clone was seen a single time. V gene TRBV6-5 combines with J gene TRBJ1-4, with 7 bases that match TRBD1. The CDR3 runs 14 residues. V was clipped by 10 bases and J by 8 bases; unmatched bases: 13. The V gene's germline CDR1 is MNHEY and CDR2 SVGAGI. The CDR3 region is CATNLQGTGEKLFF. In DNA, the CDR3 is TGTGCCACCAATTTACAGGGGACGGGCGAAAAACTGTTTTTT.

The gene calls are TRBV6-5 and TRBJ2-7, with 10 bases identical to TRBD1. The germline V gene encodes CDR1 MNHEY and CDR2 SVGAGI. The CDR3 extends over 13 amino acids. The V segment lost 6 bases and the J segment 6 bases; nucleotides outside the gene matches: 5. The CDR3 bases are TGTGCCAGCAGCGCGTGGACAGGGGGCGAGCAGTACTTC. It is translated as CASSAWTGGEQYF.

The chain uses TRBV7-2 and TRBJ2-1; D gene uncertain. Germline lookup yields CDR1 SGHTA and CDR2 FQGNSA. The ends were cut back, 3 bases at V and 7 bases at J, with 4 bases in the middle. The CDR3 consists of 11 residues. The CDR3 reads CASSFYNEQFF. The CDR3 coding sequence is TGTGCCAGCAGCTTCTATAATGAGCAGTTCTTC.

V gene TRBV24-1 combines with J gene TRBJ2-2; maybe TRBD1 (6 bases). The germline gives CDR1 KGHDR, CDR2 SFDVKD. Trimming took off 6 bases at V and 7 bases at J, with 17 bases between the two ends. There are 15 residues in the CDR3. CDR3 region: CATSLTGAVDGELFF. DNA of the CDR3: TGTGCCACCAGTCTGACAGGCGCGGTGGACGGGGAGCTGTTTTTT.

This clone was counted only a few times. The V gene is TRBV10-1, the J gene TRBJ1-1; a weak D match, TRBD1 (5 bases). The CDR3 is made up of 13 amino acids. The V end lost 5 bases, the J end lost 1 base, and 8 bases lay between the germline ends. Germline lookup yields CDR1 WNHNN and CDR2 SYGVQD (reference sequence). The CDR3 nucleotides read TGCGCCAGCAGTTCGGACAAGAACACTGAAGCTTTCTTT. This gives the protein CASSSDKNTEAFF.

The table lists this clone with a count of one. The CDR3, as DNA: TGTGCCAGCTCACTGGGACACGGAGTGGCTGGAAACACCATATATTTT. It specifies CASSLGHGVAGNTIYF. This chain connects TRBV18 to TRBJ1-3; tentative D call: TRBD1 (6 bases). The V and J ends lost 4 bases and 2 bases respectively, with 15 bases between them. CDR3 length: 16 residues. Germline V gene lookup returns CDR1 KGHSH and CDR2 LQKENI. Looking up the rest from reference TRBV18 and TRBJ1-3 gives the full variable domain: NAGVMQNPRHLVRRRGQEARLRCSPMKGHSHVYWYRQLPEEGLKFMVYLQKENIIDESGMPKERFSAEFPKEGPSILRIQQVVRGDSAAYFCASSLGHGVAGNTIYFGEGSWLTVV.

This chain links TRBV25-1 with TRBJ1-6, with TRBD1 identical over 10 bases. The J segment lost 7 bases and the V segment lost 10 bases, leaving 4 bases of the junction unmatched. The V gene's germline CDR1 is MGHDK and CDR2 SYGVNS. The CDR3 consists of 13 residues. The CDR3 DNA follows: TGTGCCATCAAGGGACAGGGGAATTCACCCCTCCACTTT. Amino acids: CAIKGQGNSPLHF.

For the CDR3, the DNA is TGTGCCAGCAGCTTGGACAGCGGGGGATCAAACACCGGGGAGCTGTTTTTT. It specifies CASSLDSGGSNTGELFF. This chain links TRBV5-4 with TRBJ2-2, with TRBD2 matching 8 bases. This CDR3 contains 17 residues. Germline CDR1 reads SGHNT; CDR2 reads YYREEE (reference sequence). V was clipped by 0 bases and J by 2 bases; unmatched bases: 6.

The gene calls are TRBV28 and TRBJ1-3, with TRBD1 identical over 8 bases. Looked up from germline, CDR1 is MDHEN and CDR2 is SYDVKM. The CDR3 length is 16 residues. J was trimmed by 4 bases and V by 5 bases; bases with no gene match: 10. As DNA, the CDR3 is TGTGCCAGCAGTCCTCGGACAGGGTGGGTGGGAAACACCATATATTTT. This translates into CASSPRTGWVGNTIYF. The entire variable domain, with the rest obtained from reference TRBV28 and TRBJ1-3, is as follows: DVKVTQSSRYLVKRTGEKVFLECVQDMDHENMFWYRQDPGLGLRLIYFSYDVKMKEKGDIPEGYSVSREKKERFSLILESASTNQTSMYLCASSPRTGWVGNTIYFGEGSWLTVV.

The CDR3, as DNA: TGCAGTGCTAGTGGGGCCCTTGGGGGGGGGCTCTACAATGAGCAGTTCTTC. Amino acid sequence: CSASGALGGGLYNEQFF. The V gene is TRBV20-1, the J gene TRBJ2-1; D is perhaps TRBD2 (7 bases). The CDR3 length is 17 residues. Germline V gene data show CDR1 as DFQATT and CDR2 as SNEGSKA (reference sequence). The V gene lost 3 bases and the J gene lost 3 bases, with 21 bases spanning the gap.

The chain joins TRBV25-1 to TRBJ1-1; D remains ambiguous. Germline V lookup: CDR1 MGHDK, CDR2 SYGVNS. Trimming shortened V by 7 bases and J by 1 base, and 13 bases separated the two germline ends. The CDR3 has 14 amino acids. DNA for the CDR3: TGTGCCAGCACCCCGTATCCGGGGAACACTGAAGCTTTCTTT. Translation gives CASTPYPGNTEAFF.

The V and J genes are TRBV7-9 and TRBJ1-4; possible D gene TRBD1, 6 bases. The CDR3 is 13 residues long. From germline, CDR1 is SEHNR and CDR2 FQNEAQ (reference sequence). Trimming took 4 bases from V and 8 from J, leaving 11 bases between them. The CDR3 coding sequence is TGTGCCAGCAGCTCTAGGGGGACGGAAAAACTGTTTTTT. Its protein is CASSSRGTEKLFF. Together with reference TRBV7-9 and TRBJ1-4, the CDR3 gives the full variable domain: DTGVSQNPRHKITKRGQNVTFRCDPISEHNRLYWYRQTLGQGPEFLTYFQNEAQLEKSRLLSDRFSAERPKGSFSTLEIQRTEQGDSAMYLCASSSRGTEKLFFGSGTQLSVL.

This clone showed up just a few times. The J gene is TRBJ1-3, the V gene TRBV5-1; TRBD1 agrees at 9 bases. Germline CDR1 and CDR2: SGHRS and YFSETQ. The CDR3 runs to 16 residues. Unmatched junction bases numbered 5, after V lost 0 bases and J lost 4 bases. CDR3 residues: CASSLDPGTGGNTIYF. The CDR3 nucleotides read TGCGCCAGCAGCTTGGACCCTGGGACAGGGGGAAACACCATATATTTT.

The chain links TRBV27 to TRBJ2-3, with a possible D match to TRBD2 (6 bases). The CDR3 covers 16 residues. The V gene lost 4 bases and the J gene lost 2 bases, with 16 bases spanning the gap. From germline, CDR1 is MNHEY and CDR2 SMNVEV (reference sequence). In nucleotides, the CDR3 is TGTGCCAGCAGTTCCGCCGGGGCTAGCGCCACAGATACGCAGTATTTT. Protein: CASSSAGASATDTQYF.

The DNA for the CDR3 is TGTGCCAGCAGCTTGGCGGGGGGCACCCCGAACACTGAAGCTTTCTTT. Translation: CASSLAGGTPNTEAFF. This rearrangement joins TRBV5-8 to TRBJ1-1; a weak D match, TRBD1 (6 bases). The V and J ends lost 0 bases and 1 base respectively, with 13 bases between them. CDR1 is SGHTS and CDR2 is YDEGEE in the germline V gene. The CDR3 has 16 residues. Together with reference TRBV5-8 and TRBJ1-1, the CDR3 gives the full variable domain: EAGVTQSPTHLIKTRGQQATLRCSPISGHTSVYWYQQALGLGLQFLLWYDEGEERNRGNFPPRFSGRQFPNYSSELNVNALELEDSALYLCASSLAGGTPNTEAFFGQGTRLTVV.